These 26 T cell receptor beta chains were sequenced from one sample in a study of patients and donors after allogeneic stem cell transplantation. TCRdb processed the RT-PCR reads anew with MiXCR; each CDR3 protein has one entry. In the table there are about 4,200 distinct CDR3 sequences, about 16% of which are singletons. The material sequenced was blood, either unsorted or a sorted T cell fraction (not recorded which). The source is a human donor who was either an allogeneic HSCT recipient or a stem cell or donor lymphocyte infusion donor (not recorded which). It is not recorded whose cells these are; they may come from a transplant donor.

This clonotype was seen at least ten times. The V and J genes are TRBV12-3 or TRBV12-4 and TRBJ1-5; tentatively, D is TRBD1 (6 bases). V lost 1 base, J lost 3 bases, and 10 bases lay in between. The CDR3 extends over 15 amino acids. CDR3 sequence: CASSLGGGHNQPQHF. In DNA, the CDR3 is TGTGCCAGCAGTTTAGGCGGGGGGCACAATCAGCCCCAGCATTTT.

This clonotype was seen repeatedly, ten times or more. This chain uses TRBV20-1 with TRBJ2-1; the match to TRBD2 covers 8 bases. The CDR3 has 16 amino acids. Losses at the gene ends were 1 base for V and 0 bases for J; bases not matched to a gene: 5. Germline CDR1 and CDR2: DFQATT and SNEGSKA (reference sequence). This CDR3 reads CSARGRREVSYNEQFF. The CDR3 DNA reads TGCAGTGCTAGAGGTCGGCGGGAGGTCTCCTACAATGAGCAGTTCTTC.

This clonotype was counted only a few times. The genes are TRBV20-1 and TRBJ1-6; D not certain. The CDR3 extends over 15 amino acids. The germline V and J ends were trimmed by 2 bases and 0 bases, with 8 bases remaining between them. CDR1 DFQATT and CDR2 SNEGSKA come from the germline V gene (reference sequence). Here the CDR3 DNA reads TGCAGTGCTAGACGCGGGATCTCCTATAATTCACCCCTCCACTTT. Translated, it gives CSARRGISYNSPLHF.

This clonotype came up a few times. This rearrangement joins TRBV5-1 to TRBJ2-2; D is unresolved. Per germline, CDR1 SGHRS and CDR2 YFSETQ. The CDR3 extends over 14 amino acids. The germline V and J ends were trimmed by 0 bases and 5 bases, with 8 bases remaining between them. CDR3 residues: CASSLAEYTGELFF. CDR3 nucleotides: TGCGCCAGCAGCTTGGCCGAATATACCGGGGAGCTGTTTTTT.

This clonotype was counted many times. The rearrangement links TRBV20-1 to TRBJ1-4, with D perhaps matching TRBD1 (5 bases). The CDR3 contains 15 residues. Germline V gene sequence: CDR1 DFQATT, CDR2 SNEGSKA (reference sequence). The V end was cut by 2 bases, the J end by 7 bases, with 17 bases between. This chain's CDR3 is CSARLPAGRGEKLFF. CDR3 DNA sequence: TGCAGTGCTAGACTCCCAGCAGGGCGGGGTGAAAAACTGTTTTTT.

J is TRBJ1-1 and V is TRBV21-1; TRBD1 is the table's D call, not checked against the DNA. TRBV21-1 is a pseudogene segment. This CDR3 contains 18 residues. This CDR3 reads CASSKGESTGVPIREAFF. DNA for the CDR3: TGTGCCAGCAGCAAAGGGGAAAGTACAGGGGTACCAATTAGGGAAGCTTTCTTT.

This clonotype occurred many times. The rearrangement joins TRBV4-1 to TRBJ1-2; D might be TRBD1 (5 bases). Germline V gives CDR1 MGHRA, CDR2 YSYEKL. This CDR3 contains 16 residues. V lost 3 bases to trimming and J lost 4 bases, with 18 bases between them. CDR3 region: CASSHVRDVASYGYTF. The CDR3 DNA sequence: TGCGCCAGCAGCCACGTCCGGGACGTCGCTAGCTATGGCTACACCTTC.

In this sample, this clonotype is hyperexpanded. The rearrangement uses TRBV19 and TRBJ2-1; D is perhaps TRBD2 (5 bases). V lost 0 bases and J lost 0, with 6 bases in between. Germline V gene data show CDR1 as LNHDA and CDR2 as SQIVND (reference sequence). CDR3 size: 15 residues. The CDR3 sequence is CASSIDEGSYNEQFF. The CDR3 nucleotides read TGTGCCAGTAGTATAGATGAGGGCTCCTACAATGAGCAGTTCTTC.

This chain connects TRBV5-1 to TRBJ2-2; D not resolved. V dropped 0 bases and J dropped 4 bases, with 7 bases sitting between them. Germline V gives CDR1 SGHRS, CDR2 YFSETQ. This CDR3 has 14 residues. In nucleotides, the CDR3 is TGCGCCAGCAGCTTGGCCGTCTCCACCGGGGAGCTGTTTTTT. It encodes CASSLAVSTGELFF.

The chain has TRBV20-1 and TRBJ1-6; TRBD1 agrees at 7 bases. Germline V lookup: CDR1 DFQATT, CDR2 SNEGSKA (reference sequence). The CDR3 sequence is 15 residues long. V lost 6 bases and J lost 0; bases outside the gene matches: 5. The CDR3 loop reads CSAVTGSSYNSPLHF. For the CDR3, the DNA is TGCAGTGCAGTGACAGGGAGCTCCTATAATTCACCCCTCCACTTT.

This clonotype is termed medium-sized (0.01 to 0.1%). The rearrangement links TRBV6-5 to TRBJ2-1; TRBD1 matches 9 bases. This CDR3 has 14 residues. V trimming: 7 bases; J trimming: 6 bases; junction bases outside the gene matches: 7. Germline lookup yields CDR1 MNHEY and CDR2 SVGAGI. CDR3 protein: CASIGTGYTNEQFF. CDR3 nucleotides: TGTGCCAGCATTGGGACAGGGTACACCAATGAGCAGTTCTTC.

Ten or more counts support this clonotype. V gene TRBV5-1 combines with J gene TRBJ2-7; 8 bases line up with TRBD1. The CDR3 sequence is 14 residues long. Germline trimming cut 3 bases from V and 1 base from J; bases unmatched to any gene: 3. Per the germline V gene, CDR1 is SGHRS and CDR2 is YFSETQ. Written as DNA, the CDR3 is TGCGCCAGCAGCTGGACAGGGAAATCCTACGAGCAGTACTTC. Amino acid sequence: CASSWTGKSYEQYF.

The chain couples TRBV18 to TRBJ2-1; possible D gene TRBD1, 6 bases. The V gene's germline CDR1 is KGHSH and CDR2 LQKENI. CDR3 length: 16 residues. V was cut by 1 base and J by 1 base, with 11 bases left in between. CDR3 protein: CASSPQGTLSYNEQFF. In DNA, the CDR3 is TGTGCCAGCTCACCACAGGGGACATTGTCCTACAATGAGCAGTTCTTC.

This chain links TRBV9 with TRBJ1-4; tentative D call: TRBD1 (6 bases). The V end was cut by 0 bases, the J end by 4 bases, with 13 bases between. Per germline, CDR1 SGDLS and CDR2 YYNGEE. The CDR3 covers 16 residues. The CDR3 reads CASSVGQDRLNEKLFF. The DNA for the CDR3 is TGTGCCAGCAGCGTAGGACAGGACAGACTTAATGAAAAACTGTTTTTT.

This clonotype appeared a few times. The chain couples TRBV24-1 to TRBJ2-7; no definite D call. V was trimmed by 12 bases and J by 6 bases, leaving 11 bases between them. Germline lookup yields CDR1 KGHDR and CDR2 SFDVKD. The CDR3 consists of 10 residues. The CDR3 region is CAPALGEQYF. The CDR3 bases are TGTGCCCCGGCCCTGGGCGAGCAGTACTTC.

In its sample, this clonotype is medium-sized. This chain connects TRBV7-3 to TRBJ2-3, with 8 bases that match TRBD1. CDR3 length equals 14 residues. Germline values: CDR1 SGHTA, CDR2 FQGTGA. The trim removed 2 bases at V and 4 bases at J, leaving 2 bases unmatched. The CDR3 reads CASSLDRGADTQYF. The CDR3 coding sequence is TGTGCCAGCAGCTTAGACAGGGGAGCAGATACGCAGTATTTT.

This clonotype came up many times. The CDR3 spells CASTLGLIGEKLFF. DNA for the CDR3: TGTGCCAGCACTTTGGGCCTCATAGGTGAAAAACTGTTTTTT. This chain uses TRBV5-6 with TRBJ1-4; no firm D call. CDR1 is SGHDT and CDR2 is YYEEEE in the germline V gene. Trimming took 6 bases from V and 7 from J, leaving 16 bases between them. The CDR3 spans 14 residues.

This clonotype was recorded many times. V gene TRBV5-1 combines with J gene TRBJ1-2; TRBD1 aligns across 9 bases. Trimming cost V 4 bases and J 0 bases; bases outside gene matches: 7. In germline, CDR1 is SGHRS, CDR2 YFSETQ. The CDR3 spans 16 residues. CDR3 region: CASSLGQGISNYGYTF. CDR3 bases: TGCGCCAGCAGCCTTGGACAGGGGATTTCTAACTATGGCTACACCTTC.

The V and J genes are TRBV9 and TRBJ2-1, with 12 bases lining up with TRBD2. J lost 5 bases, V lost 2 bases, and 14 bases had no gene match. The CDR3 has 19 residues. In germline, CDR1 is SGDLS, CDR2 YYNGEE. CDR3 sequence: CASSVSSASGRAKDNEQFF. DNA for the CDR3: TGTGCCAGCAGCGTTAGTTCGGCTAGCGGGAGGGCCAAAGACAATGAGCAGTTCTTC.

The chain joins TRBV10-3 to TRBJ1-2; TRBD1 matches at 7 bases. This CDR3 comprises 13 residues. Per germline, CDR1 ENHRY and CDR2 SYGVKD. The ends lost 8 bases at V and 0 bases at J; junction bases unmatched: 3. CDR3 region: CAIAGTANYGYTF. The CDR3 coding sequence is TGTGCCATCGCCGGGACAGCTAACTATGGCTACACCTTC.

V is TRBV6-6 and J is TRBJ2-1; tentative D call: TRBD2 (5 bases). Germline CDR1 reads MNHNY; CDR2 reads SVGAGI (reference sequence). With 2 bases removed from V and 5 bases from J, the gap between germline ends came to 10 bases. The CDR3 covers 14 residues. The CDR3: CASSYPGNNNEQFF. The DNA for the CDR3 is TGTGCCAGCAGTTACCCGGGGAATAACAATGAGCAGTTCTTC.

This clonotype ranks as medium-sized (0.01 to 0.1%). The chain employs TRBV18 and TRBJ1-6, with D uncertain. The CDR3 runs 17 residues. V lost 4 bases, J lost 0 bases, and 13 bases lay in between. Per germline, CDR1 KGHSH and CDR2 LQKENI. The CDR3 bases are TGTGCCAGCTCACGAACAGAAACGAGCTCCTATAATTCACCCCTCCACTTT. Its translation is CASSRTETSSYNSPLHF.

J is TRBJ1-2 and V is TRBV5-1; D call uncertain. CDR3 length: 12 residues. With 5 bases removed from V and 5 bases from J, the gap between germline ends came to 10 bases. Germline CDR1 is SGHRS and CDR2 is YFSETQ. The CDR3 DNA reads TGCGCCAGCAGGGAGTCCCCATATGGCTACACCTTC. This encodes CASRESPYGYTF.

Ten or more counts support this clonotype. The rearrangement joins TRBV6-5 to TRBJ1-4; D gene unclear. The CDR3 has 15 amino acids. Trimming took off 0 bases at V and 2 bases at J, with 7 bases between the two ends. In germline, CDR1 is MNHEY, CDR2 SVGAGI. The chain's CDR3 is CASSYSGITNEKLFF. Here the CDR3 DNA reads TGTGCCAGCAGTTACTCGGGGATCACTAATGAAAAACTGTTTTTT.

This clonotype has only a few counts. V is TRBV18 and J is TRBJ1-5; no clear D. The V gene lost 4 bases and the J gene lost 3 bases, with 7 bases spanning the gap. The CDR3 runs to 13 residues. The germline V gene encodes CDR1 KGHSH and CDR2 LQKENI. The DNA for the CDR3 is TGTGCCAGCTCACGAAGTCTCAATCAGCCCCAGCATTTT. Amino acids: CASSRSLNQPQHF.

This clonotype was counted only a few times. The rearrangement uses TRBV7-9 and TRBJ2-7, with 8 bases that match TRBD1. Unmatched junction bases numbered 5, after V lost 5 bases and J lost 2 bases. The CDR3 spans 14 residues. The germline V gene encodes CDR1 SEHNR and CDR2 FQNEAQ (reference sequence). The CDR3 DNA reads as TGTGCCAGCAGCCCCGGACAGGGACCCTACGAGCAGTACTTC. Its translation: CASSPGQGPYEQYF.